This TCR beta chain was sequenced during a study of cytomegalovirus exposure and HLA in healthy donors. General study results and limits: Common viral pathogens were later found to be apparently linked to several of the most significant clusters. As a later analysis showed, a missense DCLRE1C variant was linked to trimming of TCR beta V- and J-genes. Cytomegalovirus-associated status was assigned to some 160 TCR beta chains.

Germline V gene lookup returns CDR1 SGHRS and CDR2 YFSETQ. This CDR3 region has 15 residues. Trimming at V came to 2 bases and at J to 0 bases, leaving 2 bases not matched to a gene. Notes on this clone: No antigen is known for it.

Both 60 Vbeta primers and 13 Jbeta primers went into the PCR. TCRdb keeps only in-frame clones here, not all; method: immunoSEQ multiplex PCR. The table shows about 130,000 clones, with just under 75% occurring only once. The TCR sequence derives from a man aged 55 to 70 in good health and CMV-seropositive. The chain joins TRBV5-1 to TRBJ1-3, with TRBD1 matching over 7 bases. Specimen: PBMCs. CDR3: CASSLQGNSGNTIYF. The CDR3 nucleotides read TGCGCCAGCAGCTTACAGGGGAACTCTGGAAACACCATATATTTT. The complete variable domain, with remaining parts taken from reference TRBV5-1 and TRBJ1-3, reads KAGVTQTPRYLIKTRGQQVTLSCSPISGHRSVSWYQQTPGQGLQFLFEYFSETQRNKGNFPGRFSGRQFSNSRSEMNVSTLELGDSALYLCASSLQGNSGNTIYFGEGSWLTVV.